Each of the 20 T cell receptor beta chains below was sequenced from the same sample in a study of T cell responses to AZD1222 COVID-19 vaccine. Profiled with immunoSEQ multiplex PCR; TCRdb holds only in-frame clones, not every one. This sample has roughly 66,000 clones, with 84% found just once. Sequencing was performed on peripheral blood, taken on day 0 of AZD1222 vaccination. The receptors here all came from an adult in good health.

On this clone itself: A read error may account for a junction end that differs from germline. The chain joins TRBV9 to TRBJ2-2, with D unclear. In germline, CDR1 is SGDLS, CDR2 YYNGEE. This CDR3 has 12 residues. The chain's CDR3 is CASRVDTGELFF. The CDR3 bases are TGTGCCAGCAGGGTAGACACCGGGGAGCTGTTTTTT.

V and J are TRBV7-2 and TRBJ1-2; 9 bases match TRBD1. The CDR3 contains 15 residues. V was clipped by 5 bases and J by 8 bases; unmatched bases: 12. Per germline, CDR1 SGHTA and CDR2 FQGNSA. CDR3 DNA: TGTGCCAGCAGCCCTACCGGGACAGGGCTTAAAGGCTACACCTTC. Its protein product is CASSPTGTGLKGYTF.

The sample holds a few counts of this clone. The rearrangement links TRBV6-6 to TRBJ1-5, with D unresolved. V was cut by 5 bases and J by 0 bases, with 11 bases left in between. CDR3 length equals 15 residues. Germline lookup yields CDR1 MNHNY and CDR2 SVGAGI (reference sequence). The CDR3, as DNA: TGTGCCAGCAGTATTGGACGGGATAGCAATCAGCCCCAGCATTTT. This sequence encodes CASSIGRDSNQPQHF.

The rearrangement links TRBV11-2 to TRBJ2-5; maybe TRBD2 (5 bases). This CDR3 has 13 residues. Trimming took 4 bases from V and 5 from J, leaving 11 bases between them. CDR1 is SGHAT, CDR2 FQNNGV, per germline. CDR3 coding DNA: TGTGCCAGCAGCTCCCTCGGGGAGGAGACCCAGTACTTC. Amino acid sequence: CASSSLGEETQYF.

V gene TRBV5-1 combines with J gene TRBJ1-1, with 12 bases fitting TRBD1. V shed 2 bases, J shed 1 base, and the junction held 3 bases outside the gene matches. In germline, CDR1 is SGHRS, CDR2 YFSETQ. The CDR3 is 16 residues long. The CDR3 DNA sequence: TGCGCCAGCAGCTTACGGGACAGGGGGCAGAACACTGAAGCTTTCTTT. Amino acid sequence: CASSLRDRGQNTEAFF. Full variable domain (rest looked up from reference TRBV5-1 and TRBJ1-1): KAGVTQTPRYLIKTRGQQVTLSCSPISGHRSVSWYQQTPGQGLQFLFEYFSETQRNKGNFPGRFSGRQFSNSRSEMNVSTLELGDSALYLCASSLRDRGQNTEAFFGQGTRLTVV.

As concerns this clone: Other DNA sequences in the sample encode the same CDR3. This rearrangement joins TRBV5-1 to TRBJ1-5; 7 bases line up with TRBD1. The CDR3 is 15 residues long. Trimming cost V 0 bases and J 10 bases; bases outside gene matches: 10. The germline gives CDR1 SGHRS, CDR2 YFSETQ. The CDR3 DNA follows: TGCGCCAGCAGCTTGGGCGACAGGGAATTCGAACCCCAGCATTTT. Protein: CASSLGDREFEPQHF. The variable domain in full, with the rest retrieved from reference TRBV5-1 and TRBJ1-5, is KAGVTQTPRYLIKTRGQQVTLSCSPISGHRSVSWYQQTPGQGLQFLFEYFSETQRNKGNFPGRFSGRQFSNSRSEMNVSTLELGDSALYLCASSLGDREFEPQHFGDGTRLSIL.

The chain employs TRBV4-2 and TRBJ2-7, with 8 bases that match TRBD1. Unmatched junction bases numbered 11, after V lost 4 bases and J lost 3 bases. The CDR3 extends over 16 amino acids. Germline V gene lookup returns CDR1 LGHNA and CDR2 YNFKEQ. CDR3 in amino acids: CASSPGTGGFGYEQYF. CDR3 sequence (DNA): TGTGCCAGCAGCCCCGGGACAGGCGGGTTTGGCTACGAGCAGTACTTC.

The chain employs TRBV3-1 (or the pseudogene TRBV3-2) and TRBJ1-1; 9 positions match TRBD1. This CDR3 contains 17 residues. CDR1 is LGHDT and CDR2 is YNNKEL in the germline V gene (reference sequence). The V gene end was trimmed by 2 bases and the J gene end by 1 base; junction bases not matched to a gene: 8. The CDR3 DNA reads TGTGCCAGCAGCCAAACACAGGGGGCGTTCTGGAACACTGAAGCTTTCTTT. This translates into CASSQTQGAFWNTEAFF.

This clone was counted a few times. The chain couples TRBV3-1 (or the pseudogene TRBV3-2) to TRBJ1-1; 9 positions agree with TRBD1. This CDR3 contains 16 residues. J gave up 5 bases and V 0 bases, and 7 bases lay outside the gene matches. The germline V gene has CDR1 LGHDT and CDR2 YNNKEL (reference sequence). The CDR3 sequence is CASSQDLKTGGTEAFF. CDR3 nucleotides: TGTGCCAGCAGCCAAGATCTTAAGACAGGGGGGACTGAAGCTTTCTTT.

The CDR3 here is CASSGLGRRPTDTQYF. CDR3 sequence (DNA): TGTGCCAGCAGCGGACTGGGTCGGCGGCCCACAGATACGCAGTATTTT. The gene calls are TRBV5-8 and TRBJ2-3; tentative D call: TRBD2 (5 bases). V was pared by 4 bases and J by 2 bases, with 17 bases between. Germline V CDR1 and CDR2: SGHTS, YDEGEE. The CDR3 has 16 residues. Combining the CDR3 with reference TRBV5-8 and TRBJ2-3 gives the whole variable domain EAGVTQSPTHLIKTRGQQATLRCSPISGHTSVYWYQQALGLGLQFLLWYDEGEERNRGNFPPRFSGRQFPNYSSELNVNALELEDSALYLCASSGLGRRPTDTQYFGPGTRLTVL.

The rearrangement joins TRBV29-1 to TRBJ2-1, with 9 bases aligning to TRBD2. With 4 bases clipped from V and 4 bases from J, the junction kept 5 bases outside the gene matches. The CDR3 is 14 residues long. Germline CDR1 and CDR2: SQVTM and ANQGSEA. Written as DNA, the CDR3 is TGCAGCGTTGCATCGGGACTAGCATACAATGAGCAGTTCTTC. This gives the protein CSVASGLAYNEQFF.

The DNA for the CDR3 is TGTGCCAGCAGTGAGGGGCCGGGGGTCAATGAGCAGTTCTTC. It translates to CASSEGPGVNEQFF. The V and J genes are TRBV6-1 and TRBJ2-1; possibly TRBD2 for D (6 bases). V gave up 3 bases and J gave up 6 bases, with 12 bases separating them. Per the germline V gene, CDR1 is MNHNS and CDR2 is SASEGT. There are 14 residues in the CDR3.

The V call is TRBV4-1, the J call TRBJ1-5; tentative D call: TRBD1 (5 bases). The CDR3 spans 15 residues. Trimming stripped 4 bases from V and 7 bases from J, with 17 bases between. Germline CDR1 is MGHRA and CDR2 is YSYEKL. The CDR3 nucleotides read TGCGCCAGCAGCCTTGGACCGGGGGGAGGCCAGCCCCAGCATTTT. Translation gives CASSLGPGGGQPQHF.

The V and J genes are TRBV3-1 (or the pseudogene TRBV3-2) and TRBJ1-3; D call uncertain. This CDR3 spans 15 amino acids. V was shortened by 4 bases and J by 0 bases, with 10 bases between the two germline ends. Germline V CDR1 and CDR2: LGHDT, YNNKEL (reference sequence). This CDR3 reads CASSRDTYSGNTIYF. The CDR3 nucleotides are TGTGCCAGCAGCCGAGACACCTACTCTGGAAACACCATATATTTT.

CDR3 amino acids: CASSAAAVTPQHF. As DNA, the CDR3 is TGTGCCAGCAGTGCCGCCGCAGTTACTCCCCAGCATTTT. This chain connects TRBV6-2 or TRBV6-3 to TRBJ1-5; no clear D. Between the trimmed V and J ends, which lost 5 bases and 10 bases, there was a span of 15 bases. CDR3 length: 13 amino acids. CDR1 is MNHEY, CDR2 SVGEGT, per germline.

The chain uses TRBV3-1 (or the pseudogene TRBV3-2) and TRBJ2-7, with D possibly TRBD1 on 6 matching bases. The germline V gene encodes CDR1 LGHDT and CDR2 YNNKEL (reference sequence). The CDR3 contains 14 residues. V was trimmed by 4 bases and J by 8 bases, leaving 18 bases between them. CDR3 nucleotides: TGTGCCAGCAGCCCCTCCAGGGGTTGGGAGCAGCAGTACTTC. Its translation is CASSPSRGWEQQYF.

The V and J genes are TRBV19 and TRBJ1-1, with a possible D match to TRBD1 (6 bases). The V end lost 8 bases, the J end lost 4 bases, and 14 bases lay between the germline ends. Germline CDR1 is LNHDA and CDR2 is SQIVND (reference sequence). CDR3 length: 13 amino acids. This chain's CDR3 is CASGGSRGTEAFF. The CDR3 DNA follows: TGTGCCAGTGGGGGAAGCAGGGGCACTGAAGCTTTCTTT.

This clone came up once. The chain joins TRBV28 to TRBJ2-7; D tentatively fits TRBD1 or TRBD2 (5 bases each). The CDR3 is 15 amino acids. CDR1 MDHEN and CDR2 SYDVKM come from the germline V gene. Between the trimmed V and J ends, which lost 3 bases and 2 bases, there was a span of 14 bases. This chain's CDR3 is CASSLVGTRTYEQYF. CDR3 nucleotide sequence: TGTGCCAGCAGTTTGGTAGGGACGCGGACCTACGAGCAGTACTTC. The complete variable domain, with remaining parts taken from reference TRBV28 and TRBJ2-7, reads DVKVTQSSRYLVKRTGEKVFLECVQDMDHENMFWYRQDPGLGLRLIYFSYDVKMKEKGDIPEGYSVSREKKERFSLILESASTNQTSMYLCASSLVGTRTYEQYFGPGTRLTVT.

The V call is TRBV10-3, the J call TRBJ1-1; no reliable D call. Per germline, CDR1 ENHRY and CDR2 SYGVKD. The CDR3 runs to 13 residues. V was pared by 2 bases and J by 3 bases, with 7 bases between. CDR3 sequence reads: CAISEGQYTEAFF. Written as DNA, the CDR3 is TGTGCCATCAGTGAGGGGCAGTACACTGAAGCTTTCTTT.

This rearrangement joins TRBV7-2 to TRBJ2-7; the match to TRBD2 covers 10 bases. The CDR3 is made up of 17 amino acids. Germline V lookup: CDR1 SGHTA, CDR2 FQGNSA. Losses at the gene ends were 5 bases for V and 3 bases for J; bases not matched to a gene: 13. CDR3 nucleotide sequence: TGTGCCAGCAGCCCCGTCGGGGGAGCGGGGGGGCTCTACGAGCAGTACTTC. It specifies CASSPVGGAGGLYEQYF.